The clone carrying this TCR beta chain was seen a single time. The data stem from a study of OX40 agonist ivuxolimab in advanced cancers. Profiling relied on immunoSEQ multiplex PCR, and the TCRdb table lists in-frame clones only, not all of them. The data show tens of thousands of clones, roughly 80% seen once. V gave up 4 bases and J gave up 4 bases; unmatched junction bases: 8. The germline V gene has CDR1 SGHRS and CDR2 YFSETQ. The CDR3 totals 16 residues. V is TRBV5-1 and J is TRBJ2-2, with 9 bases aligning to TRBD1. The sample here was CD4+ or CD8+ T cells sorted from blood, taken in a trial of the OX40 agonist ivuxolimab. The TCR originated in an adult with an advanced solid tumor such as melanoma, head and neck, liver or kidney cancer. The CDR3 bases are TGCGCCAGCAGCCCAGGGACAGGGCTGGCCACCGGGGAGCTGTTTTTT. It translates to CASSPGTGLATGELFF.